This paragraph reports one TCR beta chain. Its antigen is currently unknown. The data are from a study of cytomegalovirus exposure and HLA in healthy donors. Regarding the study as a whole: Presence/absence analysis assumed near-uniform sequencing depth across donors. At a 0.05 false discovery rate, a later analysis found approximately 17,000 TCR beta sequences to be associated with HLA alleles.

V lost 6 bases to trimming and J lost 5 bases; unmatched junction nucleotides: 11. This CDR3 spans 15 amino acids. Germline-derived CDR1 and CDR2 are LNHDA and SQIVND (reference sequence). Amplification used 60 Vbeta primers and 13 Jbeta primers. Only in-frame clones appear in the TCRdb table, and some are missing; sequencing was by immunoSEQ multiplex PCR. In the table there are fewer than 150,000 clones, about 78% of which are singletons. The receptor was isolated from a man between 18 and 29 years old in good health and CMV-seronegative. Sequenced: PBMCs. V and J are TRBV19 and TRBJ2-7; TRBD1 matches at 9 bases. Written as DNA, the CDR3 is TGTGCCAGTAGCGGGGACAGGGTTGGGGGAGACGAGCAGTACTTC. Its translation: CASSGDRVGGDEQYF.